Listed below are T cell receptor beta chains from one sample, sequenced in a study of cytomegalovirus exposure and HLA in healthy donors. TCRdb's table, derived via immunoSEQ multiplex PCR, lists solely in-frame clones and lacks some. The table lists over 150,000 clones, roughly 71% of them singletons, with 3% in the top ten. What was sequenced was PBMCs. These receptors all come from a woman between 50 and 59 years old in good health and CMV-seropositive. Each CDR3 is given with its conserved first and last residue. D genes are given only for firm matches. The size field is filled for only some rows; it gives once, few, many or a size class.

j_call d_call v_call clone_size cdr3_aa cdr3_nt
TRBJ2-1 TRBD2 TRBV10-1 - CASSGQRGAGNEQFF TGCGCCAGCAGTGGTCAGCGGGGGGCGGGTAATGAGCAGTTCTTC
TRBJ2-7 TRBD2 TRBV6-1 - CASRDSGGAYEQYF TGTGCCAGCAGGGATAGCGGGGGGGCCTACGAGCAGTACTTC
TRBJ1-2 - TRBV10-2 - CASSELGGNYGYTF TGCGCCAGCAGTGAGTTGGGAGGGAACTATGGCTACACCTTC
TRBJ2-5 TRBD2 TRBV19 - CASSIDLSGGPGTQYF TGTGCCAGTAGTATAGATCTCAGCGGGGGCCCGGGGACCCAGTACTTC
TRBJ1-1 - TRBV7-9 - CASSEGGTEAFF TGTGCCAGCAGCGAGGGAGGCACTGAAGCTTTCTTT
TRBJ2-3 TRBD2 TRBV5-8 - CASSPFSSGGDTQYF TGTGCCAGCAGCCCGTTTTCGTCGGGGGGTGATACGCAGTATTTT
TRBJ2-7 - TRBV2 - CASSEAPRYEQYF TGTGCCAGCAGTGAAGCCCCCAGATACGAGCAGTACTTC
TRBJ2-7 TRBD1 TRBV7-9 - CSSSPNSGQGTYEQYF TGTTCCAGCAGCCCCAACTCGGGACAGGGCACCTACGAGCAGTACTTC
TRBJ2-1 - TRBV2 once CASSDGSSYNEQFF TGTGCCAGCAGTGACGGGAGCTCCTACAATGAGCAGTTCTTC
TRBJ2-1 TRBD1 TRBV4-1 once CASSQVGGFYNEQFF TGCGCCAGCAGCCAAGTAGGGGGCTTCTACAATGAGCAGTTCTTC
TRBJ2-7 TRBD1 TRBV11-3 - CASSQGVSHEQYF TGTGCCAGCAGTCAGGGGGTGTCCCACGAGCAGTACTTC
TRBJ1-2 - TRBV19 - CASSFRSYGYTF TGTGCCAGTAGCTTCCGGAGCTATGGCTACACCTTC
TRBJ2-5 TRBD2 TRBV5-1 - CASSLDTSGGSRAQYF TGCGCCAGCAGCTTGGATACTAGCGGGGGCTCTAGGGCCCAGTACTTC
TRBJ1-6 - TRBV19 once CASSPPGHKSPPLHF TGTGCCAGTAGTCCCCCGGGACATAAAAGTCCACCCCTCCACTTT
TRBJ2-2 - TRBV7-3 - CASSLRRGTYGELFF TGTGCCAGCAGCTTAAGACGGGGGACGTACGGGGAGCTGTTTTTT
TRBJ2-1 TRBD2 TRBV15 - CATSYTSGGANEQFF TGTGCCACCAGCTATACTAGCGGGGGGGCCAATGAGCAGTTCTTC
TRBJ1-1 - TRBV7-9 few CASSRPTGPGSAFF TGTGCCAGCAGCCGTCCGACCGGCCCCGGGTCAGCTTTCTTT
TRBJ1-1 - TRBV11-1 few CASSPSMNTEAFF TGTGCCAGCAGCCCATCCATGAACACTGAAGCTTTCTTT
TRBJ1-1 TRBD1 TRBV6-1 - CASSEPNLGQREAFF TGTGCCAGCAGTGAACCAAACTTGGGACAGCGAGAAGCTTTCTTT
TRBJ2-7 - TRBV6-1 - CASSEPEERPSYEQYF TGTGCCAGCAGTGAACCGGAAGAGCGGCCCTCCTACGAGCAGTACTTC
TRBJ2-3 TRBD2 TRBV11-2 - CASSLGLAGGITDTQYF TGTGCCAGCAGCTTAGGCCTAGCGGGGGGGATCACAGATACGCAGTATTTT
TRBJ2-2 - TRBV9 few CASTTGANTGELFF TGTGCCAGCACGACGGGTGCGAACACCGGGGAGCTGTTTTTT
TRBJ1-2 - TRBV21-1 - CASSKSFRGIKNGYTF TGTGCCAGCAGCAAATCCTTCAGGGGGATTAAGAATGGCTACACCTTC
TRBJ1-2 TRBD1 TRBV5-1 - CASSLEGQNGYTF TGCGCCAGCAGCTTGGAGGGACAGAATGGCTACACCTTC
TRBJ1-6 - TRBV13 - CASSLPQPNSPLHF TGTGCCAGCAGCTTACCACAGCCCAATTCACCCCTCCACTTT
TRBJ1-5 - TRBV19 - CASRSSQADSQPQHF TGTGCCAGTAGATCCAGTCAGGCAGATTCTCAGCCCCAGCATTTT
TRBJ1-4 - TRBV9 - CASSVAGANEKLFF TGTGCCAGCAGCGTAGCAGGGGCTAATGAAAAACTGTTTTTT
TRBJ1-2 - TRBV7-9 - CASSLPGDYGYTF TGTGCCAGCAGCTTACCAGGGGACTATGGCTACACCTTC
TRBJ2-3 - TRBV9 - CASSAREMADTQYF TGTGCCAGCAGCGCCCGCGAGATGGCAGATACGCAGTATTTT
TRBJ2-2 - TRBV2 - CASSDQGITGELFF TGTGCCAGCAGTGACCAGGGGATCACCGGGGAGCTGTTTTTT